The next 22 T cell receptor beta chains were all read from a single sample in a study of T cell repertoires in cytomegalovirus infection. MiXCR was run by TCRdb on the reads, yielding one entry per CDR3 protein. The table shows roughly 130,000 distinct CDR3 sequences, with under 30% occurring only once. The antigens of these receptors remain unknown. The sample consisted of PBMCs, sequenced either directly or after in vitro stimulation (not recorded which). Receptor source: a human donor in good health (CMV status not recorded). Some clones in this sample may be carry-over from other donors' samples.

This chain joins TRBV19 and TRBJ1-1; weak D call: TRBD1 (6 bases). This CDR3 has 12 residues. V dropped 5 bases and J dropped 7 bases, with 11 bases sitting between them. Germline CDR1 LNHDA, CDR2 SQIVND (reference sequence). In nucleotides, the CDR3 is TGTGCCAGTAGTCGGACAGCTGGTGAAGCTTTCTTT. This encodes CASSRTAGEAFF.

The CDR3 region is CASSPGGLAVYNEQFF. Here the CDR3 DNA reads TGTGCCAGCAGCCCCGGGGGACTAGCGGTTTACAATGAGCAGTTCTTC. The V gene is TRBV7-2, the J gene TRBJ2-1; 11 bases are shared with TRBD2. Per germline, CDR1 SGHTA and CDR2 FQGNSA. The CDR3 is 16 amino acids. Germline trimming cut 5 bases from V and 4 bases from J; bases unmatched to any gene: 7.

This clonotype was seen a handful of times. The V gene is TRBV6-6, the J gene TRBJ1-2, with TRBD1 identical over 10 bases. This CDR3 is built from 16 residues. CDR1 is MNHNY and CDR2 is SVGAGI in the germline V gene (reference sequence). V was clipped by 5 bases and J by 3 bases; unmatched bases: 9. The CDR3 DNA reads as TGTGCCAGCAGTACCTCTGACAGGGGGCTCTACTATGGCTACACCTTC. This codes for CASSTSDRGLYYGYTF.

The V call is TRBV5-4, the J call TRBJ2-3; D is unresolved. The V gene's germline CDR1 is SGHNT and CDR2 YYREEE (reference sequence). This CDR3 spans 13 amino acids. Trimming took 1 base from V and 2 from J, leaving 5 bases between them. The CDR3 is CASSLWNTDTQYF. In nucleotides, the CDR3 is TGTGCCAGCAGCTTGTGGAACACAGATACGCAGTATTTT.

The chain uses TRBV29-1 and TRBJ1-1; D not certain. V gave up 4 bases and J gave up 1 base, with 13 bases separating them. This CDR3 is 14 amino acids long. Germline CDR1 is SQVTM and CDR2 is ANQGSEA. CDR3 region: CSVVGLVANTEAFF. The DNA of the CDR3 is TGCAGCGTTGTAGGGCTAGTTGCGAACACTGAAGCTTTCTTT.

This clonotype has more than one count but fewer than ten. V is TRBV28 and J is TRBJ1-5; the match to TRBD1 covers 12 bases. The CDR3 loop spans 14 amino acids. The germline CDR1 and CDR2 sequences are MDHEN and SYDVKM. Trimming removed 6 bases from V and 5 bases from J; junction bases left unmatched: 2. CDR3 amino acids: CASSRDRGHQPQHF. CDR3 DNA sequence: TGTGCCAGCAGCCGGGACAGGGGGCATCAGCCCCAGCATTTT. Full variable domain (rest looked up from reference TRBV28 and TRBJ1-5): DVKVTQSSRYLVKRTGEKVFLECVQDMDHENMFWYRQDPGLGLRLIYFSYDVKMKEKGDIPEGYSVSREKKERFSLILESASTNQTSMYLCASSRDRGHQPQHFGDGTRLSIL.

In its sample, this clonotype was seen a few times. The CDR3 loop is CASSRGGSGEKLFF. Here the CDR3 DNA reads TGTGCCAGCAGCAGAGGCGGCAGCGGTGAAAAACTGTTTTTT. The J gene is TRBJ1-4, the V gene TRBV11-2; no definite D call. V was trimmed by 5 bases and J by 7 bases, leaving 14 bases between them. The CDR3 consists of 14 residues. Per the germline V gene, CDR1 is SGHAT and CDR2 is FQNNGV. Full variable domain (missing parts from reference TRBV11-2 and TRBJ1-4): EAGVAQSPRYKIIEKRQSVAFWCNPISGHATLYWYQQILGQGPKLLIQFQNNGVVDDSQLPKDRFSAERLKGVDSTLKIQPAKLEDSAVYLCASSRGGSGEKLFFGSGTQLSVL.

V gene TRBV28 combines with J gene TRBJ2-1; TRBD2 aligns across 8 bases. The junction had 17 bases not matched to a gene; V was cut back by 8 bases and J by 8 bases. The CDR3 is 16 amino acids. Looked up from germline, CDR1 is MDHEN and CDR2 is SYDVKM. CDR3 DNA sequence: TGTGCCAGCTCAATAGCGGGAACCCTCGTGGCCGATGAGCAGTTCTTC. Translated, it gives CASSIAGTLVADEQFF.

Many counts were recorded for this clonotype. The chain carries TRBV11-3 and TRBJ2-5, with D perhaps assigned TRBD1 or TRBD2 (5 bases each). V was shortened by 0 bases and J by 1 base, with 12 bases between the two germline ends. The CDR3 runs to 16 residues. Germline V gene lookup returns CDR1 SGHNT and CDR2 YENEEA. The CDR3 DNA follows: TGTGCCAGCAGCTTAGACCTGGGACGGCGCCAAGAGACCCAGTACTTC. Translating it yields CASSLDLGRRQETQYF.

The chain combines TRBV12-3 or TRBV12-4 with TRBJ2-1, with D perhaps given as TRBD1 or TRBD2 (5 bases each). The CDR3 is made up of 15 amino acids. V was pared by 6 bases and J by 3 bases, with 15 bases between. The CDR3 DNA is TGTGCCAGCAGGACGGGACGGCGCAGCTACAATGAGCAGTTCTTC. Its protein product is CASRTGRRSYNEQFF.

This chain connects TRBV7-9 to TRBJ2-5; 10 bases match TRBD2. Per the germline V gene, CDR1 is SEHNR and CDR2 is FQNEAQ (reference sequence). The CDR3 sequence is 18 residues long. The junction had 13 bases not matched to a gene; V was cut back by 5 bases and J by 1 base. Here the CDR3 reads CASSLGLAADLFQETQYF. CDR3 in DNA: TGTGCCAGCAGCCTTGGACTAGCGGCCGACCTATTCCAAGAGACCCAGTACTTC.

The V call is TRBV9, the J call TRBJ1-1; TRBD1 matches 7 bases. Germline V gene data show CDR1 as SGDLS and CDR2 as YYNGEE. With 3 bases clipped from V and 6 bases from J, the junction kept 17 bases outside the gene matches. The CDR3 covers 17 residues. CDR3 nucleotides: TGTGCCAGCAGCGCGACTGACAGGGTCGGAGATGGCGCTGAAGCTTTCTTT. Protein sequence: CASSATDRVGDGAEAFF.

In its sample, this clonotype was seen a few times. The chain uses TRBV6-2 or TRBV6-3 and TRBJ2-3; D unclear. Germline V gene lookup returns CDR1 MNHEY and CDR2 SVGEGT. The V end lost 5 bases, the J end lost 4 bases, and 7 bases lay between the germline ends. CDR3 length: 12 amino acids. The CDR3 region is CASSSRADTQYF. The CDR3 DNA sequence: TGTGCCAGCAGTAGCCGGGCAGATACGCAGTATTTT.

The J gene is TRBJ2-7, the V gene TRBV19; D gene uncertain. Germline CDR1 LNHDA, CDR2 SQIVND (reference sequence). This CDR3 has 12 amino acids. V gave up 5 bases and J gave up 7 bases, with 12 bases separating them. This chain's CDR3 is CASSSRAWEQYF. The CDR3, as DNA: TGTGCCAGTAGTTCTCGGGCTTGGGAGCAGTACTTC.

At least ten counts were recorded for this clonotype. V and J are TRBV7-2 and TRBJ2-6; D is perhaps TRBD1 or TRBD2 (6 bases each). Trimming cost V 1 base and J 0 bases, with 16 bases left between them. There are 19 residues in the CDR3. Germline-derived CDR1 and CDR2 are SGHTA and FQGNSA. In DNA form, the CDR3 reads TGTGCCAGCAGCTTAGTCGCGGGACACCTGATCTCTGGGGCCAACGTCCTGACTTTC. Its translation is CASSLVAGHLISGANVLTF.

In its sample, this clonotype was seen a few times. The chain links TRBV9 to TRBJ1-3, with unresolved D. Germline V gene data show CDR1 as SGDLS and CDR2 as YYNGEE. V was trimmed by 0 bases and J by 7 bases, leaving 14 bases between them. This CDR3 spans 15 amino acids. The CDR3, as DNA: TGTGCCAGCAGCGTAGAGGACCGACCCTGGAACACCATATATTTT. Amino acids: CASSVEDRPWNTIYF.

This clonotype has only a few counts. The chain uses TRBV5-1 and TRBJ2-1; perhaps TRBD2 as D (5 bases). There are 14 residues in the CDR3. Germline V gene sequence: CDR1 SGHRS, CDR2 YFSETQ. Trimming shortened V by 4 bases and J by 9 bases, and 17 bases separated the two germline ends. The CDR3 sequence is CASSVYRDNVEQFF. In DNA, the CDR3 is TGCGCCAGCAGCGTTTACCGGGATAACGTTGAGCAGTTCTTC.

The chain is built from TRBV19 and TRBJ2-5; a possible D gene is TRBD2 (5 bases). V lost 5 bases and J 7 bases, leaving 17 bases between the germline ends. Germline CDR1 LNHDA, CDR2 SQIVND (reference sequence). CDR3 length: 14 residues. CDR3 sequence reads: CASSLRDYIATQYF. The CDR3 DNA follows: TGTGCCAGTAGTCTGCGAGACTATATCGCGACCCAGTACTTC.

The table lists this clonotype with many counts. The rearrangement uses TRBV7-2 and TRBJ2-7; 8 bases agree with TRBD2. V was clipped by 3 bases and J by 0 bases; unmatched bases: 4. Germline V CDR1 and CDR2: SGHTA, FQGNSA. The CDR3 loop spans 15 amino acids. DNA for the CDR3: TGTGCCAGCAGCTTTAGCGGGATAAGCTCCTACGAGCAGTACTTC. As protein: CASSFSGISSYEQYF.

The chain couples TRBV20-1 to TRBJ1-3, with 7 bases aligning to TRBD1. CDR1 and CDR2 from the germline V gene are DFQATT and SNEGSKA (reference sequence). The CDR3 totals 16 residues. V shed 1 base and J 3 bases; nucleotides not matched to a gene: 9. The CDR3, as DNA: TGCAGTGCTAGAGCTCTAGACAGGGCCGGTGGAAACACCATATATTTT. It codes for CSARALDRAGGNTIYF.

Ten or more counts support this clonotype. The CDR3 reads CASSRTSTSGRTDTQYF. In DNA form, the CDR3 reads TGTGCCAGCAGCCGAACCTCAACTAGCGGGAGAACAGATACGCAGTATTTT. This chain uses TRBV7-3 with TRBJ2-3; 11 nucleotides line up with TRBD2. This CDR3 is 17 amino acids long. Germline CDR1 SGHTA, CDR2 FQGTGA. Trimming removed 5 bases from V and 3 bases from J; junction bases left unmatched: 10.

This clonotype was seen ten or more times. The chain uses TRBV7-6 and TRBJ2-1; 8 bases line up with TRBD2. Trimming cost V 1 base and J 7 bases; bases outside gene matches: 9. This CDR3 spans 16 amino acids. Germline CDR1 SGHVS, CDR2 FNYEAQ. The CDR3 DNA follows: TGTGCCAGCAGCTTAGGAGCAAGCGGGAGTCGGAATGAGCAGTTCTTC. Translating gives CASSLGASGSRNEQFF.